Many counts were recorded for the clone carrying this T cell receptor beta chain. Its specificity is not known. Per the germline V gene, CDR1 is MNHNS and CDR2 is SASEGT. V lost 3 bases to trimming and J lost 0 bases, with 9 bases between them. CDR3 length: 14 residues. Over 18 months, lack of ophthalmopathy progression marked Graves' hyperthyroidism as stable. Source material for PBMCs was around 10 ml fresh peripheral blood. Amplification targeted TCR beta CDR3 regions from RNA transcripts. Using the HTBI primer set, a first-round RT-PCR was run on the TCR CDR3. Each CDR3 protein gets one entry after TCRdb re-called the multiplex PCR reads with MiXCR. The data contain around 400,000 distinct CDR3 sequences, under 15% of them singletons. The sample originates from a study of T cells in Graves' hyperthyroidism and ophthalmopathy. Whole-study context: Peripheral blood sampling occurred at initial diagnosis, before any treatment. Findings of the study overall: Most expanded thyroid clonotypes above 0.001 recurred in blood.

Sequencing input: blood. The V call is TRBV6-1, the J call TRBJ2-7; D is possibly TRBD1 (5 bases). This receptor was taken from a woman under 30 with Graves' hyperthyroidism. The CDR3 here is CASSDWTSSYEQYF. The DNA for the CDR3 is TGTGCCAGCAGTGACTGGACAAGCTCCTACGAGCAGTACTTC.